A single sample gave rise to the 27 T cell receptor beta chains below, sequenced in a study of CD8+ T cells in alopecia areata. Treatment of the sample: oral pan-JAK inhibitor, 5-10 mg twice daily. Once RNA had been extracted, it was reverse transcribed into cDNA to act as the sequencing template. Data came from immunoSEQ multiplex PCR; TCRdb stores just in-frame clones and leaves some out. The sample yields under 150,000 clones, approximately 85% seen once. The sequencing here drew on CD8+ T cells sorted from blood, taken at week 4, from a patient treated with tofacitinib. The source is a human donor with alopecia areata.

The chain joins TRBV14 to TRBJ1-2; a weak D match, TRBD1 (5 bases). V shed 5 bases and J shed 4 bases, with 14 bases lying between them. This CDR3 is 14 amino acids long. Looked up from germline, CDR1 is SGHDN and CDR2 is FVKESK. The CDR3 region is CASSTATELYGYTF. CDR3 DNA: TGTGCCAGCAGCACAGCGACAGAACTCTATGGCTACACCTTC.

The chain couples TRBV11-2 to TRBJ2-7; no definite D call. Germline CDR1 SGHAT, CDR2 FQNNGV. The CDR3 covers 15 residues. Deletions cut 0 bases from V and 6 bases from J, with 15 bases between. The CDR3, as DNA: TGTGCCAGCAGCTTAGAACTGGGGATCCTACCCGAGCAGTACTTC. This codes for CASSLELGILPEQYF.

The chain carries TRBV7-8 and TRBJ1-1; D might be TRBD1 (6 bases). Germline CDR1 SGHVS, CDR2 FQNEAQ. There are 15 residues in the CDR3. Trimming removed 0 bases from V and 5 bases from J, with 13 bases in between. CDR3: CASSLAAAGETEAFF. DNA for the CDR3: TGTGCCAGCAGCTTAGCGGCGGCAGGGGAGACTGAAGCTTTCTTT. The whole variable domain, filled in from reference TRBV7-8 and TRBJ1-1, reads GAGVSQSPRYKVAKRGQDVALRCDPISGHVSLFWYQQALGQGPEFLTYFQNEAQLDKSGLPSDRFFAERPEGSVSTLKIQRTQQEDSAVYLCASSLAAAGETEAFFGQGTRLTVV.

The chain has TRBV4-1 and TRBJ2-7; D gene ambiguous. CDR3 size: 14 residues. CDR1 and CDR2 (germline): MGHRA, YSYEKL. V shed 5 bases and J shed 0 bases, with 11 bases lying between them. CDR3 in DNA: TGCGCCAGCAGCTATGTTGTCAGCTCCTACGAGCAGTACTTC. Translating it yields CASSYVVSSYEQYF.

This chain connects TRBV7-6 to TRBJ2-1, with D possibly matching TRBD2 (5 bases). Trimming shortened V by 5 bases and J by 6 bases, and 20 bases separated the two germline ends. The V gene's germline CDR1 is SGHVS and CDR2 FNYEAQ. This CDR3 spans 16 amino acids. CDR3 DNA sequence: TGTGCCAGCAGCCTACAGCGGCGTGAGGCTTTCAATGAGCAGTTCTTC. Translating it yields CASSLQRREAFNEQFF. Drawing the rest from reference TRBV7-6 and TRBJ2-1, the complete variable domain is GAGVSQSPRYKVTKRGQDVALRCDPISGHVSLYWYRQALGQGPEFLTYFNYEAQQDKSGLPNDRFSAERPEGSISTLTIQRTEQRDSAMYRCASSLQRREAFNEQFFGPGTRLTVL.

The V call is TRBV29-1, the J call TRBJ2-7; the match to TRBD1 covers 9 bases. V lost 3 bases and J lost 5; bases outside the gene matches: 5. The length of the CDR3 is 13 residues. The germline V gene encodes CDR1 SQVTM and CDR2 ANQGSEA. CDR3: CSVDGDRVNEQYF. The CDR3, as DNA: TGCAGCGTTGATGGGGACAGGGTGAACGAGCAGTACTTC.

The chain carries TRBV9 and TRBJ2-1; 10 nucleotides agree with TRBD1. This CDR3 comprises 14 residues. J lost 5 bases, V lost 3 bases, and 2 bases had no gene match. CDR1 and CDR2 (germline): SGDLS, YYNGEE. CDR3 DNA: TGTGCCAGCAGCGCCGGGACAGGGGACAATGAGCAGTTCTTC. Translating it yields CASSAGTGDNEQFF.

CDR3 amino acids: CASSQDAGLGGTEAFF. The CDR3 region has the DNA TGCGCCAGCAGCCAAGACGCTGGCCTGGGAGGCACTGAAGCTTTCTTT. V gene TRBV4-3 combines with J gene TRBJ1-1; the D is unclear. The CDR3 spans 16 residues. CDR1 and CDR2 from the germline V gene are LGHNA and YSLEER. V gave up 0 bases and J gave up 4 bases, with 15 bases separating them.

V usage is TRBV4-3 and J usage is TRBJ2-7, with a possible D match to TRBD1 (5 bases). Trimming took off 2 bases at V and 4 bases at J, with 9 bases between the two ends. This CDR3 is built from 13 residues. Germline CDR1 reads LGHNA; CDR2 reads YSLEER. This chain's CDR3 is CASSQTRQYEQYF. The CDR3 region has the DNA TGCGCCAGCAGCCAAACCAGACAGTACGAGCAGTACTTC.

The table lists this clone with a few counts. The rearrangement links TRBV5-6 to TRBJ2-5, with 14 bases fitting TRBD2. CDR1 is SGHDT, CDR2 YYEEEE, per germline. The CDR3 loop spans 17 amino acids. J lost 3 bases, V lost 1 base, and 5 bases had no gene match. For the CDR3, the DNA is TGTGCCAGCAGCTTGCGGACTAGCGGGGGGTTTGAAGAGACCCAGTACTTC. Its translation is CASSLRTSGGFEETQYF.

This chain connects TRBV14 to TRBJ2-7; no clear D gene. From germline, CDR1 is SGHDN and CDR2 FVKESK. CDR3 length: 15 amino acids. Between the trimmed V and J ends, which lost 0 bases and 5 bases, there was a span of 14 bases. CDR3 bases: TGTGCCAGCAGCCAAGATACGGCAATCGGCGACGAGCAGTACTTC. It is translated as CASSQDTAIGDEQYF.

CDR3 in DNA: TGTGCCAGCAGTGAACTGGACAGGGTGGAGACCCAGTACTTC. It specifies CASSELDRVETQYF. The chain uses TRBV6-1 and TRBJ2-5, with 8 bases identical to TRBD1. Germline CDR1 MNHNS, CDR2 SASEGT. The trim removed 2 bases at V and 5 bases at J, leaving 4 bases unmatched. CDR3 length: 14 residues.

The V call is TRBV30, the J call TRBJ1-1; possible D gene TRBD1, 5 bases. V lost 0 bases, J lost 10 bases, and 18 bases lay in between. Per the germline V gene, CDR1 is GTSNPN and CDR2 is SVGIG (reference sequence). This CDR3 is 14 amino acids long. CDR3 bases: TGTGCCTGGAGTGTTGGCAGGGAAAAGTCTGCAGCTTTCTTT. It encodes CAWSVGREKSAAFF.

The rearrangement links TRBV5-5 to TRBJ2-7; perhaps TRBD2 as D (5 bases). V was cut by 3 bases and J by 4 bases, with 11 bases left in between. The CDR3 runs 13 residues. Germline values: CDR1 SGHKS, CDR2 YYEKEE (reference sequence). CDR3 nucleotide sequence: TGTGCCAGCAGCTCGGGGATCTCTTACGAGCAGTACTTC. Translation gives CASSSGISYEQYF.

The chain combines TRBV30 with TRBJ2-1; D possibly corresponds to TRBD2 (5 bases). The CDR3 consists of 14 residues. V was pared by 4 bases and J by 4 bases, with 14 bases between. The germline V gene encodes CDR1 GTSNPN and CDR2 SVGIG (reference sequence). The CDR3 DNA sequence: TGTGCCTGGATTCCCCAGACTACTTACAATGAGCAGTTCTTC. It codes for CAWIPQTTYNEQFF.

The V call is TRBV29-1, the J call TRBJ2-7; the match to TRBD2 covers 7 bases. Germline-derived CDR1 and CDR2 are SQVTM and ANQGSEA. Trimming removed 6 bases from V and 0 bases from J; junction bases left unmatched: 11. The CDR3 runs to 15 residues. The CDR3 sequence is CSVELPGTTSYEQYF. CDR3 nucleotide sequence: TGCAGCGTCGAACTCCCCGGGACTACCTCCTACGAGCAGTACTTC.

This clone was seen more than once but under ten times. This chain joins TRBV6-5 and TRBJ1-1, with 9 bases matching TRBD1. V lost 6 bases and J lost 5; bases outside the gene matches: 4. CDR1 and CDR2 (germline): MNHEY, SVGAGI. The CDR3 covers 13 residues. CDR3 loop: CASSSGQGTEAFF. The CDR3 DNA follows: TGTGCCAGCAGCTCGGGACAGGGAACTGAAGCTTTCTTT.

The rearrangement links TRBV4-1 to TRBJ2-2; D possibly corresponds to TRBD2 (6 bases). The CDR3 runs 16 residues. CDR1 and CDR2 (germline): MGHRA, YSYEKL. V was pared by 0 bases and J by 5 bases, with 13 bases between. Written as DNA, the CDR3 is TGCGCCAGCAGCCAAGAAGCCCACGGGAGAACCGGGGAGCTGTTTTTT. This sequence encodes CASSQEAHGRTGELFF.

This rearrangement joins TRBV27 to TRBJ1-1, with D uncertain. The germline gives CDR1 MNHEY, CDR2 SMNVEV (reference sequence). This CDR3 contains 15 residues. V was clipped by 0 bases and J by 6 bases, with 14 bases between them. CDR3 sequence reads: CASSLSSGPGPEAFF. Written as DNA, the CDR3 is TGTGCCAGCAGTTTATCGTCAGGCCCCGGACCTGAAGCTTTCTTT.

The rearrangement joins TRBV6-5 to TRBJ1-1; 8 nucleotides line up with TRBD1. This CDR3 spans 15 amino acids. J was trimmed by 0 bases and V by 4 bases; bases with no gene match: 4. Germline assignment: CDR1 MNHEY and CDR2 SVGAGI. The CDR3 DNA follows: TGTGCCAGCAGTTCGGACAGGGACGTGAACACTGAAGCTTTCTTT. Its translation is CASSSDRDVNTEAFF.

This chain joins TRBV5-8 and TRBJ2-3; no clear D. V was pared by 1 base and J by 3 bases, with 12 bases between. Per the germline V gene, CDR1 is SGHTS and CDR2 is YDEGEE. The CDR3 has 15 residues. In nucleotides, the CDR3 is TGTGCCAGCAGCTTGTACTCCGAAGGAACAGATACGCAGTATTTT. Its protein product is CASSLYSEGTDTQYF.

This clone was found a few times. The rearrangement uses TRBV29-1 and TRBJ2-7, with 7 bases that match TRBD1. CDR3 length equals 12 residues. The J segment lost 4 bases and the V segment lost 6 bases, leaving 6 bases of the junction unmatched. Germline CDR1 SQVTM, CDR2 ANQGSEA. For the CDR3, the DNA is TGCAGCGTGGGGGACAGCTCATACGAGCAGTACTTC. Its protein product is CSVGDSSYEQYF.

The chain combines TRBV2 with TRBJ2-1; a possible D gene is TRBD1 (6 bases). The V end lost 3 bases, the J end lost 12 bases, and 18 bases lay between the germline ends. The CDR3 runs 14 residues. Germline CDR1 is SNHLY and CDR2 is FYNNEI. DNA for the CDR3: TGTGCCAGCAGTGAGTGGTTGGCCGAAGGGGGGCAGTTCTTC. Encoded protein: CASSEWLAEGGQFF.

The chain carries TRBV25-1 and TRBJ2-7; 9 bases line up with TRBD1. The CDR3 totals 13 residues. Germline V CDR1 and CDR2: MGHDK, SYGVNS. Trimming took 3 bases from V and 6 from J; bases not matched to a gene: 3. The CDR3 DNA sequence: TGTGCCAGCAGTGAGGGACAGGGATCCGAGCAGTACTTC. Protein product: CASSEGQGSEQYF.

This clone was counted a few times. The chain combines TRBV7-9 with TRBJ2-1; 11 bases align to TRBD2. The CDR3 is made up of 19 amino acids. Trimming cost V 4 bases and J 5 bases; bases outside gene matches: 16. CDR1 is SEHNR, CDR2 FQNEAQ, per germline (reference sequence). CDR3 amino acids: CASSSLAGGVVGLNNEQFF. CDR3 bases: TGTGCCAGCAGCTCCCTAGCGGGGGGAGTCGTCGGTCTTAACAATGAGCAGTTCTTC.

In this sample, this clone turned up a few times. The chain is built from TRBV4-3 and TRBJ2-3, with D perhaps TRBD1 or TRBD2 (6 bases each). The V gene's germline CDR1 is LGHNA and CDR2 YSLEER. The CDR3 totals 16 residues. V was shortened by 1 base and J by 2 bases, with 13 bases between the two germline ends. For the CDR3, the DNA is TGCGCCAGCAGCCAAGGGAAGGGGGGTGACACAGATACGCAGTATTTT. It translates to CASSQGKGGDTDTQYF.

This chain uses TRBV4-3 with TRBJ2-3; unclear D gene. V lost 0 bases and J lost 2, with 12 bases in between. The CDR3 covers 16 residues. Germline CDR1 and CDR2: LGHNA and YSLEER. The CDR3 DNA reads as TGCGCCAGCAGCCAAGATTTAGCAGAAGCCACAGATACGCAGTATTTT. Amino acids: CASSQDLAEATDTQYF.